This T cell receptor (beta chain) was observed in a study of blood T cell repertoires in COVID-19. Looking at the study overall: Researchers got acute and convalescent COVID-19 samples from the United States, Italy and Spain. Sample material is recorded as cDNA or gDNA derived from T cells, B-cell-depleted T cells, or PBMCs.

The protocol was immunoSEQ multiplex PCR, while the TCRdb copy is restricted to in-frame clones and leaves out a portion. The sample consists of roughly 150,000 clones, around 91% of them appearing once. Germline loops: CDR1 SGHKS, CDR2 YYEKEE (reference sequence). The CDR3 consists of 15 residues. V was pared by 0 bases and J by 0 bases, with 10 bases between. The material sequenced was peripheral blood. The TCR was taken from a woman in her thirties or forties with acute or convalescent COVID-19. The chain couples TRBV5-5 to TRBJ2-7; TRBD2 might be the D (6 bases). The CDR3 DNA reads TGTGCCAGCAGCTTGGCCCGGGGGAGCTCCTACGAGCAGTACTTC. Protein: CASSLARGSSYEQYF.